The 15 T cell receptor beta chains given below trace back to one sample, sequenced in a study of sequential checkpoint blockade in melanoma. Profiling relied on immunoSEQ multiplex PCR, and the TCRdb table lists in-frame clones only, not all of them. Among 2,500 to 3,500 clones, approximately 20% were seen once, and the ten largest hold 11% to 15%. Treatment specified: randomized to nivolumab then ipilimumab (arm A) or the reverse (arm B). This sample comprised tumor tissue (inferred from file names), obtained from a patient given nivolumab and ipilimumab in sequence. The receptors come from a human donor with melanoma.

This clone was seen many times. The chain couples TRBV11-3 to TRBJ2-1, with TRBD1 as a possible D gene (6 bases). V gave up 3 bases and J gave up 5 bases, with 14 bases separating them. The CDR3 totals 15 residues. The germline V gene encodes CDR1 SGHNT and CDR2 YENEEA. The CDR3 is CASSFGTRLNNEQFF. The CDR3 DNA is TGTGCCAGCAGCTTCGGGACAAGATTAAACAATGAGCAGTTCTTC.

The J gene is TRBJ1-3, the V gene TRBV19; D call uncertain. The CDR3 extends over 13 amino acids. Per the germline V gene, CDR1 is LNHDA and CDR2 is SQIVND (reference sequence). Trimming took off 5 bases at V and 0 bases at J, with 5 bases between the two ends. The CDR3, as DNA: TGTGCCAGTAGTGAAAGCTCTGGAAACACCATATATTTT. Its translation is CASSESSGNTIYF. Using reference TRBV19 and TRBJ1-3 for the parts outside the CDR3, the full variable domain is DGGITQSPKYLFRKEGQNVTLSCEQNLNHDAMYWYRQDPGQGLRLIYYSQIVNDFQKGDIAEGYSVSREKKESFPLTVTSAQKNPTAFYLCASSESSGNTIYFGEGSWLTVV.

This clone was seen a handful of times. This sequence joins TRBV5-1 and TRBJ2-5; 7 positions match TRBD2. Trimming removed 0 bases from V and 2 bases from J; junction bases left unmatched: 4. CDR3 size: 15 residues. The V gene's germline CDR1 is SGHRS and CDR2 YFSETQ. The CDR3 protein is CASSLEASGQETQYF. CDR3 DNA: TGCGCCAGCAGCTTGGAGGCTAGCGGACAAGAGACCCAGTACTTC.

The J gene is TRBJ1-1, the V gene TRBV18; TRBD1 aligns across 8 bases. In germline, CDR1 is KGHSH, CDR2 LQKENI. V trimming: 4 bases; J trimming: 1 base; junction bases outside the gene matches: 8. CDR3 length equals 16 residues. The CDR3 bases are TGTGCCAGCTCACTCGACAGGGGCTACGCGAACACTGAAGCTTTCTTT. It encodes CASSLDRGYANTEAFF.

This clone was counted only a few times. The chain recombines TRBV28 with TRBJ1-1; no clear D. V shed 3 bases and J shed 8 bases, with 19 bases lying between them. CDR3 length: 15 residues. Per germline, CDR1 MDHEN and CDR2 SYDVKM. The CDR3 region has the DNA TGTGCCAGCAGTTTTCCCCTGACCCTACCCAGGGAAGCTTTCTTT. Residues: CASSFPLTLPREAFF.

V gene TRBV25-1 combines with J gene TRBJ2-7; no definite D call. V gave up 1 base and J gave up 7 bases, with 11 bases separating them. Germline lookup yields CDR1 MGHDK and CDR2 SYGVNS. The CDR3 contains 13 residues. CDR3 bases: TGTGCCAGCAGTGAATCCCCCTCAAGGGAGCAGTACTTC. Protein product: CASSESPSREQYF.

This clone was found many times. The gene calls are TRBV11-3 and TRBJ2-4, with D possibly matching TRBD1 (6 bases). The CDR3 spans 15 residues. Germline loops: CDR1 SGHNT, CDR2 YENEEA. Trimming left V 6 bases short and J 0 bases short, with 12 bases between. CDR3 sequence reads: CASRYDRLAKNIQYF. CDR3 sequence (DNA): TGTGCCAGCAGATACGACAGGCTAGCCAAAAACATTCAGTACTTC.

V is TRBV5-1 and J is TRBJ2-3; 10 bases are shared with TRBD1. The V and J ends lost 1 base and 0 bases, in that order; junction bases with no gene match: 5. Germline values: CDR1 SGHRS, CDR2 YFSETQ. The CDR3 runs 17 residues. Here the CDR3 DNA reads TGCGCCAGCAGCTTGTGGACAGGGGGGATTAGCACAGATACGCAGTATTTT. It codes for CASSLWTGGISTDTQYF.

In this sample, this clone turned up many times. The chain carries TRBV11-3 and TRBJ1-2, with 8 bases that match TRBD1. Trimming took 5 bases from V and 4 from J; bases not matched to a gene: 6. CDR1 and CDR2 from the germline V gene are SGHNT and YENEEA. This CDR3 region has 14 residues. CDR3 bases: TGTGCCAGCAGCGCCCTCACAGGGGGCTATGGCTACACCTTC. Amino acids: CASSALTGGYGYTF. Filled out from reference TRBV11-3 and TRBJ1-2, the complete variable domain reads EAGVVQSPRYKIIEKKQPVAFWCNPISGHNTLYWYLQNLGQGPELLIRYENEEAVDDSQLPKDRFSAERLKGVDSTLKIQPAELGDSAVYLCASSALTGGYGYTFGSGTRLTVV.

By sample share, this clone is medium-sized. The chain has TRBV11-3 and TRBJ1-4; the D gene is possibly TRBD1 (5 bases). This CDR3 is 15 amino acids long. The V gene lost 4 bases and the J gene lost 8 bases, with 17 bases spanning the gap. Germline CDR1 SGHNT, CDR2 YENEEA. The DNA for the CDR3 is TGTGCCAGCAGCTCACGTCCGGGGGTCTTGGAAAAACTGTTTTTT. Its protein is CASSSRPGVLEKLFF.

This chain links TRBV6-8 with TRBJ2-1, with D tentatively TRBD1 (5 bases). The length of the CDR3 is 13 residues. Germline V gene sequence: CDR1 MNHGY, CDR2 SAAAGT. Trimming took off 6 bases at V and 7 bases at J, with 13 bases between the two ends. CDR3 DNA: TGTGCCAGCAGCCGACAGAGAACGAATGAGCAGTTCTTC. It encodes CASSRQRTNEQFF.

In this sample, this clone is medium-sized. The chain recombines TRBV6-8 with TRBJ1-5, with 9 bases identical to TRBD1. This CDR3 is built from 16 residues. J lost 2 bases, V lost 5 bases, and 7 bases had no gene match. CDR1 is MNHGY and CDR2 is SAAAGT in the germline V gene. CDR3: CASSDNRGLGNQPQHF. In DNA form, the CDR3 reads TGTGCCAGCAGTGATAACAGGGGGCTAGGCAATCAGCCCCAGCATTTT.

This clone was seen more than once but under ten times. This chain joins TRBV19 and TRBJ2-3, with TRBD1 identical over 7 bases. The CDR3 length is 13 residues. V was pared by 9 bases and J by 2 bases, with 5 bases of the junction left unmatched. Germline V gives CDR1 LNHDA, CDR2 SQIVND (reference sequence). The CDR3 DNA sequence: TGTGCCAGCCACAGGGGATCCACAGATACGCAGTATTTT. This encodes CASHRGSTDTQYF.

V is TRBV19 and J is TRBJ2-5, with D perhaps being TRBD1 or TRBD2 (6 bases each). CDR1 LNHDA and CDR2 SQIVND come from the germline V gene (reference sequence). The CDR3 length is 18 residues. The V end lost 8 bases, the J end lost 4 bases, and 29 bases lay between the germline ends. CDR3 sequence: CASRETGRGSLSGETQYF. CDR3 in DNA: TGTGCCAGTCGGGAGACTGGTAGGGGGTCGCTTAGCGGAGAGACCCAGTACTTC. The complete variable domain, with remaining parts taken from reference TRBV19 and TRBJ2-5, reads DGGITQSPKYLFRKEGQNVTLSCEQNLNHDAMYWYRQDPGQGLRLIYYSQIVNDFQKGDIAEGYSVSREKKESFPLTVTSAQKNPTAFYLCASRETGRGSLSGETQYFGPGTRLLVL.

V gene TRBV30 combines with J gene TRBJ1-6; D not resolved. CDR1 is GTSNPN and CDR2 is SVGIG in the germline V gene (reference sequence). The germline V and J ends were trimmed by 7 bases and 6 bases, with 10 bases remaining between them. This CDR3 region has 12 residues. As DNA, the CDR3 is TGTGCCTCACGACATGGTAATTCACCCCTCCACTTT. Translated, it gives CASRHGNSPLHF.